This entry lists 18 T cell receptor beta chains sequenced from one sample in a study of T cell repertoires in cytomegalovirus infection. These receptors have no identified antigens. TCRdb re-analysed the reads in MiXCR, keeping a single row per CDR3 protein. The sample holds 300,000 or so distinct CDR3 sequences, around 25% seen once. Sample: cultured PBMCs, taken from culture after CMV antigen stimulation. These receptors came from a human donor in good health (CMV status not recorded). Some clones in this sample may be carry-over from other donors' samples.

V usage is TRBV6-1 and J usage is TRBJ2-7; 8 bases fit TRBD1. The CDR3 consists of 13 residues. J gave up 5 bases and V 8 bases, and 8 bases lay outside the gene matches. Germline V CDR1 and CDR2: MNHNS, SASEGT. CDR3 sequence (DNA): TGTGCCAGCGGGACAGGAGACAAGGACGAGCAGTACTTC. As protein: CASGTGDKDEQYF.

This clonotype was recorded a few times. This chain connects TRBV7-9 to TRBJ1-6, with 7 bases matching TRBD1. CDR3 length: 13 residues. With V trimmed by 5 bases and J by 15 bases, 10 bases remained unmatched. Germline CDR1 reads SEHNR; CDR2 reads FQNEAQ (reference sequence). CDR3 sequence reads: CASSGGPDRDLHF. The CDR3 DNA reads TGTGCCAGCAGCGGGGGGCCCGACAGGGACCTCCACTTT. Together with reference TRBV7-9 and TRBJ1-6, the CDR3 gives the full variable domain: DTGVSQNPRHKITKRGQNVTFRCDPISEHNRLYWYRQTLGQGPEFLTYFQNEAQLEKSRLLSDRFSAERPKGSFSTLEIQRTEQGDSAMYLCASSGGPDRDLHFGNGTRLTVT.

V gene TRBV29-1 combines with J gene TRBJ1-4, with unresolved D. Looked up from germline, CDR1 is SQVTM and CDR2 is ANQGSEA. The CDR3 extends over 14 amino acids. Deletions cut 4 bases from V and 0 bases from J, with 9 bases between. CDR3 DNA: TGCAGCGTTGCGGGAGTTGCAACTAATGAAAAACTGTTTTTT. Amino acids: CSVAGVATNEKLFF. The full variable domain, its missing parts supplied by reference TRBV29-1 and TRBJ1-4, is SAVISQKPSRDICQRGTSLTIQCQVDSQVTMMFWYRQQPGQSLTLIATANQGSEATYESGFVIDKFPISRPNLTFSTLTVSNMSPEDSSIYLCSVAGVATNEKLFFGSGTQLSVL.

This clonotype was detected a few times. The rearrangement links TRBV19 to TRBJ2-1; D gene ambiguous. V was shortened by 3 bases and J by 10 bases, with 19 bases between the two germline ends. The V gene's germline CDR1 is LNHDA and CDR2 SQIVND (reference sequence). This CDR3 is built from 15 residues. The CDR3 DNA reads TGTGCCAGTAGTATTTCGGACCCGCGTCATCGGGAGCAGTTCTTC. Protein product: CASSISDPRHREQFF.

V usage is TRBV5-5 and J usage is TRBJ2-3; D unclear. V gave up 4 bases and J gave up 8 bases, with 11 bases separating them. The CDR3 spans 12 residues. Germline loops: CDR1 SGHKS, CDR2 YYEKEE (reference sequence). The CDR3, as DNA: TGTGCCAGCAGCCCTGTGCTGAGTACGCAGTATTTT. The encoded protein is CASSPVLSTQYF.

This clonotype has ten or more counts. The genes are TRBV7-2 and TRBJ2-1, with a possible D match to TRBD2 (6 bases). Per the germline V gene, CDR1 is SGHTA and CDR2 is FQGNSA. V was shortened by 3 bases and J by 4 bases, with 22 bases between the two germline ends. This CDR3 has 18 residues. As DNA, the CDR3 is TGTGCCAGCAGCTTCCTCGGCGTACTAGCATCTAATTACAATGAGCAGTTCTTC. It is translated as CASSFLGVLASNYNEQFF.

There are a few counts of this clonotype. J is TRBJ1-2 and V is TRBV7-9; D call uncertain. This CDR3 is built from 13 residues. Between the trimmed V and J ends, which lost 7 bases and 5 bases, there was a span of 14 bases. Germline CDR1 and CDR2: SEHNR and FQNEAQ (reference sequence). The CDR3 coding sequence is TGTGCCAGCACCCCGGGCGATGGGTATGGCTACACCTTC. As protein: CASTPGDGYGYTF.

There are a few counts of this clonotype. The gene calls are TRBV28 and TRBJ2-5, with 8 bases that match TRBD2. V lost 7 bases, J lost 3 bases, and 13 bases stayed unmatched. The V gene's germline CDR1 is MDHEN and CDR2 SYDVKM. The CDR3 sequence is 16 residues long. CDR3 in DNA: TGTGCCAGCAACCAGCGGGGGCTGGCGGGAGAAGAGACCCAGTACTTC. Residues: CASNQRGLAGEETQYF.

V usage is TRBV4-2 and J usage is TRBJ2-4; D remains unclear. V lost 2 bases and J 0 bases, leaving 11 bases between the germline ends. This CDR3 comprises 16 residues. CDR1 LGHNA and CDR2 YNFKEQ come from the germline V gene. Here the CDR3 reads CASSQMTVGAKNIQYF. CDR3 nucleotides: TGTGCCAGCAGCCAAATGACCGTGGGAGCCAAAAACATTCAGTACTTC.

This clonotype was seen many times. This chain's CDR3 is CASRTERGLGNEKLFF. The CDR3 DNA reads as TGTGCCAGCAGAACGGAAAGAGGGTTGGGTAATGAAAAACTGTTTTTT. The rearrangement joins TRBV7-2 to TRBJ1-4; D unclear. CDR1 is SGHTA, CDR2 FQGNSA, per germline. The CDR3 contains 16 residues. With 6 bases removed from V and 4 bases from J, the gap between germline ends came to 18 bases.

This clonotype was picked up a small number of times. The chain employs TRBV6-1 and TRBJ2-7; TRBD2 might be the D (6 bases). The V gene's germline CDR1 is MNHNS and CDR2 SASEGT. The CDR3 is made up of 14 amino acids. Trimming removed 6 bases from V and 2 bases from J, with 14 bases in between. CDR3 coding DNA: TGTGCCAGCAGGGCTGGTGCGGGAACCTACGAGCAGTACGTC. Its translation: CASRAGAGTYEQYV.

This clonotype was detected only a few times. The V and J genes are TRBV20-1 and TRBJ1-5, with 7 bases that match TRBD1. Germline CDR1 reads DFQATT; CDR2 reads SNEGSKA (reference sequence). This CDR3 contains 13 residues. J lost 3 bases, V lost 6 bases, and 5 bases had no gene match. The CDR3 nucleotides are TGCAGTGCCGCGACAGGGAACAATCAGCCCCAGCATTTT. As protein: CSAATGNNQPQHF.

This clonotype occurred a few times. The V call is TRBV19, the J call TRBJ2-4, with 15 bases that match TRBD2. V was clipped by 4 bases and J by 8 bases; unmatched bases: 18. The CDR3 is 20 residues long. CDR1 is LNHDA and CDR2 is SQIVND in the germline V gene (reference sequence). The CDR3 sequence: CASSTFLPRTSGRASDIQYF. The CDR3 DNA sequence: TGTGCCAGTAGTACCTTCCTACCCCGGACTAGCGGGAGGGCCTCGGACATTCAGTACTTC.

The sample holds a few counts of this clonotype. The CDR3 protein is CATTPGNYGYTF. The CDR3 nucleotides read TGTGCCACCACACCTGGAAACTATGGCTACACCTTC. This chain uses TRBV7-8 with TRBJ1-2; the D is unclear. CDR3 size: 12 residues. Between the trimmed V and J ends, which lost 10 bases and 2 bases, there was a span of 11 bases. Germline CDR1 SGHVS, CDR2 FQNEAQ.

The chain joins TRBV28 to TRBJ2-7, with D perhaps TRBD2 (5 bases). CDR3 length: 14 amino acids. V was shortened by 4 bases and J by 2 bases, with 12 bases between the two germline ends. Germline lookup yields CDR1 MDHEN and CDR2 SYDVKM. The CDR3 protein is CASSSDLVPYEQYF. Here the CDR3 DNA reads TGTGCCAGCAGTTCGGACTTAGTCCCCTACGAGCAGTACTTC.

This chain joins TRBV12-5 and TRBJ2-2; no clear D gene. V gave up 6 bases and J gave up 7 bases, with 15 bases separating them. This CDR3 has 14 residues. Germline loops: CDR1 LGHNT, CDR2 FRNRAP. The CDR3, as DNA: TGTGCTAGTGGGAGGCAGGATGTCGTCGGGGAGCTGTTTTTT. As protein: CASGRQDVVGELFF.

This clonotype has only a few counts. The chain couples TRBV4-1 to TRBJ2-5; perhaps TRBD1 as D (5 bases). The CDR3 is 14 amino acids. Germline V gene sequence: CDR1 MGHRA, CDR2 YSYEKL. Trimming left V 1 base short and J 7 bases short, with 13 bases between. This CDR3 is CASSQVGQGLTQYF. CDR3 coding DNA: TGCGCCAGCAGCCAAGTTGGGCAGGGTTTGACCCAGTACTTC.

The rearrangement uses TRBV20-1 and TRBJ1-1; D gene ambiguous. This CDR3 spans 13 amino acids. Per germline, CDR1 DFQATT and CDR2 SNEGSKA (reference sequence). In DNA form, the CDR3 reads TGCAGGGCCGGTGAGGGATCGAACACTGAAGCTTTCTTT. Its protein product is CRAGEGSNTEAFF.